This T cell receptor beta chain was sequenced for a study of CD8+CD57+ T cells in acquired aplastic anemia. Across the whole study: Sorting CD4+ and CD8+ cells gave DNA averaging about 3.3 ug. About 10 million reads, on average, were obtained for CD4+ cells from healthy donors.

The V and J ends lost 2 bases and 13 bases respectively, with 20 bases between them. Looked up from germline, CDR1 is SGHVS and CDR2 is FQNEAQ. The CDR3 length is 14 residues. Study-wide results and limits: Patients did not significantly differ from controls in CD8+ Simpson's diversity. Patients and controls were found to share 25 to 30 CD8+ CDR3 sequences.

The sample holds many counts of this clonotype. The antigen remains unidentified. Profiling that covered TCR beta VDJ and CDR3 relied on genomic DNA as its template. A single record per CDR3 protein comes from TCRdb applying MiXCR to the reads. Of about 400,000 distinct CDR3 sequences listed, around 72% are singletons. Sequences were obtained from sorted CD4+, CD8+, or CD8+CD57+ T cells (not recorded which) from PBMCs. This receptor was taken from a human donor in good health, serving as a control. V is TRBV7-8 and J is TRBJ1-1; tentatively, D is TRBD1 (5 bases). CDR3: CASSLFSRTDRGFF. In nucleotides, the CDR3 is TGTGCCAGCAGCTTATTCAGTCGGACCGATAGGGGTTTCTTT.